This record covers a single T cell receptor beta chain. The record originates from a study of blood T cell repertoires in COVID-19. Clones were read by immunoSEQ multiplex PCR, and TCRdb kept only the in-frame ones, dropping some. The sample contains some 240,000 clones, 90% of which appear only once. The TCR was taken from a woman aged 55-69 years with COVID-19, enrolled during active disease. The material sequenced was peripheral blood.

CDR3 DNA: TGTGCCAGCAGTGAGGCAGGGGGCAGGGATCAGCCCCAGCATTTT. It is translated as CASSEAGGRDQPQHF. The chain combines TRBV6-4 with TRBJ1-5; 8 nucleotides align to TRBD1. Losses at the gene ends were 3 bases for V and 5 bases for J; bases not matched to a gene: 6. Per the germline V gene, CDR1 is MRHNA and CDR2 is SNTAGT. The CDR3 has 15 amino acids.